This T cell receptor (beta chain) emerged from a study of T cell responses to AZD1222 COVID-19 vaccine. This table comes from immunoSEQ multiplex PCR, and its TCRdb copy is limited to in-frame clones, with some not included. The table shows around 130,000 clones, with roughly 93% occurring only once. The germline CDR1 and CDR2 sequences are LGHNA and YSLEER. The CDR3 runs to 15 residues. V shed 2 bases and J shed 0 bases, with 5 bases lying between them. The chain has TRBV4-3 and TRBJ2-6; D ambiguous. The receptor was derived from an adult in good health. The material was peripheral blood, obtained on day 0 of AZD1222 vaccination. The chain's CDR3 is CASSQMGSGANVLTF. The CDR3 DNA sequence: TGCGCCAGCAGCCAAATGGGCTCTGGGGCCAACGTCCTGACTTTC.